The subject of this entry is one TCR beta chain. In this sample, this clone turned up a few times. The antigen it binds to is not known. Base qualities are not recorded, but no much larger clone differs from it by a single base. These data belong to a study of T cells in placental villitis. Background for the entire study: The study tested an allograft-versus-infection hypothesis by comparing placental TCR-beta repertoires in villitis of unknown etiology, unaffected controls matched for gestational age, and infectious villitis.

The five infectious villitis placentae, four with confirmed cytomegalovirus and one with Toxoplasma gondii, were included without being matched to the other groups. The mothers in the infectious villitis group were younger, carried smaller fetuses, and either delivered preterm or experienced intrauterine demise in two cases. Placentae were collected after delivery and underwent gross and histological evaluation before archival tissue selection. Five 10-micron scrolls were cut from each FFPE block, and DNA was then isolated using the AllPrep DNA/RNA FFPE Tissue kit. DNA concentration and purity were evaluated by NanoDrop, whereas RNA quality was assessed on a Bioanalyzer. Paper-wide results and their limitations: Paraffin blocks contained small amounts of decidua, so some captured T cells, especially in controls, may have been decidual rather than villous infiltrates. Sequencing bulk tissue made it impossible to distinguish helper, regulatory or cytotoxic T cells or to tell maternal from fetal T cells, and the approach excluded gamma-delta receptors. Higher CMV-specific clone frequencies were found in infectious CMV cases than in villitis of unknown etiology (0.011 vs 0.001), and no difference in CMV-specific clone frequencies was seen between villitis of unknown etiology and controls.

The immunoSEQ v4 bias-controlled multiplex PCR assay, performed blinded to group allocation, was used to amplify TCR-beta CDR3 regions from genomic DNA. To estimate nucleated cell and T cell quantities per sample, reference gene primers were included together with the TCR-beta primers. Sequencing of the libraries was performed on an Illumina MiSeq with a 100-cycle paired-end protocol. Turning to the authors' computational methods: In the immunoSEQ Analyzer software, diversity and richness were calculated, with richness measured by iChao1 and clonality based on Pielou evenness and Shannon diversity on a 0-1 scale where a higher value means less diversity. Using confidence 3 and substitution 2, CDR3 amino acid sequences together with their V/J genes were queried against VDJdb for CMV, EBV and influenza A specificities. The Morisita-Horn index was used to assess TCR-beta amino acid clonotype overlap between villitis of unknown etiology, infectious villitis and control repertoires. TCRdb mirrors the immuneACCESS table, restricted to in-frame sequences. Some clones are absent from its copies; in checked studies, under half trace to an unresolved V gene, and the reason for the others is unknown. The V and J calls and clone size come from that table; D and trimming were worked out from the DNA. Present in this sample are some 6,500 clones, roughly 78% of which were seen just once. The ten largest clones represent about 8.6% of the sample.

Sequencing was carried out using placental tissue containing maternal and fetal cells. The source is a human patient with infectious villitis; the placental T cells may come from both mother and fetus.

The bases are TGTGCCAGCAGGGGGACAGATATTCAAGGCATGGTCTATGGCTACACCTTC. The translation is CASRGTDIQGMVYGYTF. Here the chain combines TRBV7-9 and TRBJ1-2, with TRBD1 identical over 7 junction bases. In the germline V gene (reference sequence), CDR1 corresponds to SEHNR and CDR2 to FQNEAQ. Compared with germline, V lacks 6 bases and J lacks 4 bases; bases without a gene match: 17. The CDR3 spans 17 residues, from the cysteine through the phenylalanine. This entry keeps only the CDR3 DNA: 51 bases, framed from base 1.